This T cell receptor beta chain was sequenced for a study of cytomegalovirus exposure and HLA in healthy donors. Study results and limitations: Among the most significant clusters, several appeared linked to common viral pathogens in a later analysis. For most TCR beta V segments, an earlier analysis put the productive rate at about 90% or about 30% of the time. In a later analysis, approximately 18,000 TCR beta sequences were associated with HLA alleles at 0.05 false discovery rate.

With respect to this clone: Its antigen is as yet unknown. Germline and junction disagree at one end, which may indicate a read error. Within the sample, other DNA sequences also encode this same CDR3.

The germline CDR1 and CDR2 sequences are SEHNR and FQNEAQ (reference sequence). The CDR3 is made up of 15 amino acids. The PCR used 60 Vbeta and 13 Jbeta primers. In the original analysis: Around 9.9 million shared chains were among the approximately 76 million unique TCR beta chains that a later analysis counted. The assay was immunoSEQ multiplex PCR, and TCRdb's table has in-frame clones only and misses some. The D gene and trimming were derived from the DNA, and the V and J assignments and clone size from that table. In the table there are some 180,000 clones, roughly 72% of which are singletons. The J gene is TRBJ2-5, the V gene TRBV7-9; TRBD1 agrees at 8 bases. Sequenced material: PBMCs. This clonotype was obtained from a man aged 25-45 years in good health and CMV-seronegative. The CDR3 loop is CASSQVTGVKETQYF. DNA of the CDR3: TGTGCTAGCAGCCAGGTGACAGGGGTTAAAGAGACCCAGTACTTC.